The T cell receptor beta chain described here comes from a study of blood T cell repertoires in COVID-19. In the study overall: The samples span acute and convalescent COVID-19 from the United States, Italy and Spain. Nucleic acid was either cDNA or gDNA, and it came from T cells, B-cell-depleted T cells, or PBMCs.

Method: immunoSEQ multiplex PCR; TCRdb's copy keeps in-frame clones and lacks some. The repertoire includes 180,000 or so clones, about 81% of them detected once, and 12% sits in the top ten. V lost 5 bases, J lost 1 base, and 13 bases stayed unmatched. The CDR3 is 17 amino acids. Germline CDR1 and CDR2: SGHTA and FQGNSA. The Seattle site enrolled patients during active infection and followed them longitudinally. The material sequenced was peripheral blood. The chain is built from TRBV7-2 and TRBJ2-7; 8 bases match TRBD1. The receptor's source is a woman over 75 with COVID-19, enrolled during active disease. CDR3: CASSPEDWTGPSYEQYF. The CDR3, as DNA: TGTGCCAGCAGCCCAGAGGATTGGACAGGGCCATCCTACGAGCAGTACTTC.